The entry below gives a single T cell receptor (beta chain) sequence along with its context. The entry originates in a study of CD8 T cells in Susac syndrome. Random hexamers primed reverse transcription of 0.5 to 1 ug RNA. A single record per CDR3 protein comes from TCRdb applying MiXCR to the immunoSEQ multiplex PCR reads. Counted here are more than 250,000 distinct CDR3 sequences, roughly 94% occurring once; the ten biggest clones make up roughly 0.07%. The V end lost 6 bases, the J end lost 4 bases, and 13 bases lay between the germline ends. The CDR3 consists of 14 residues. This sequence was found in a human donor with multiple sclerosis. The material sequenced was CD4+ T cells from PBMCs. This chain connects TRBV12-3 or TRBV12-4 to TRBJ1-3; D not resolved. The CDR3 here is CASRDGGPGNTIYF. The CDR3 DNA follows: TGTGCCAGCAGAGACGGAGGACCCGGAAACACCATATATTTT.